These 20 T cell receptor beta chains were all obtained from the same sample, sequenced in a study of blood T cell repertoires in COVID-19. Produced via immunoSEQ multiplex PCR; TCRdb's table is partial and in-frame only. Here the sample spans some 280,000 clones, about nine tenths being singletons. The sequenced material came from peripheral blood. The origin of the receptors is a woman aged 40 to 55 who had recovered from COVID-19.

This chain joins TRBV3-1 (or the pseudogene TRBV3-2) and TRBJ2-7; TRBD2 agrees at 11 bases. The CDR3 covers 16 residues. Losses at the gene ends were 2 bases for V and 2 bases for J; bases not matched to a gene: 5. The germline CDR1 and CDR2 sequences are LGHDT and YNNKEL (reference sequence). CDR3 bases: TGTGCCAGCAGCCAAAAGACTAGCGGGGCAGCCTACGAGCAGTACTTC. Translating it yields CASSQKTSGAAYEQYF.

This clone was counted once. This sequence joins TRBV28 and TRBJ2-1; 9 bases match TRBD2. The length of the CDR3 is 15 residues. Germline lookup yields CDR1 MDHEN and CDR2 SYDVKM. Unmatched junction bases numbered 7, after V lost 6 bases and J lost 4 bases. The CDR3 DNA is TGTGCCAGCAGCCGGACCCTAGCGGGATACAATGAGCAGTTCTTC. Its translation is CASSRTLAGYNEQFF.

The genes are TRBV2 and TRBJ2-7; perhaps TRBD1 as D (6 bases). Germline V gene data show CDR1 as SNHLY and CDR2 as FYNNEI. The CDR3 contains 12 residues. Deletions cut 6 bases from V and 4 bases from J, with 10 bases between. The CDR3 sequence: CASRGAFYEQYF. The CDR3 nucleotides are TGTGCCAGCAGGGGGGCCTTTTACGAGCAGTACTTC.

V is TRBV2 and J is TRBJ2-3; D is unclear. The length of the CDR3 is 14 residues. Trimming took 7 bases from V and 2 from J, leaving 13 bases between them. Germline V CDR1 and CDR2: SNHLY, FYNNEI. The CDR3 sequence is CASKESLHTDTQYF. For the CDR3, the DNA is TGTGCCAGCAAAGAGAGTCTCCACACAGATACGCAGTATTTT.

This clone occurred a few times. The chain couples TRBV5-1 to TRBJ1-6; D remains ambiguous. This CDR3 has 14 amino acids. The germline V gene has CDR1 SGHRS and CDR2 YFSETQ. Deletions cut 4 bases from V and 10 bases from J, with 15 bases between. CDR3 sequence reads: CASSEGAERSPLHF. CDR3 DNA: TGCGCCAGCAGCGAGGGCGCTGAGAGGTCACCCCTCCACTTT.

This chain uses TRBV7-3 with TRBJ2-6; no firm D call. Trimming pared 4 bases from V and 0 bases from J, leaving 7 bases between. Per the germline V gene, CDR1 is SGHTA and CDR2 is FQGTGA. CDR3 length: 15 amino acids. CDR3 protein: CASSSAASGANVLTF. CDR3 coding DNA: TGTGCCAGCAGCTCTGCGGCCTCTGGGGCCAACGTCCTGACTTTC.

Only a few counts were recorded for this clone. The chain is built from TRBV5-4 and TRBJ2-1; 14 positions match TRBD2. The CDR3 covers 17 residues. Losses at the gene ends were 4 bases for V and 7 bases for J; bases not matched to a gene: 10. Germline lookup yields CDR1 SGHNT and CDR2 YYREEE (reference sequence). CDR3: CASSRGTSGGVGNEQFF. In DNA, the CDR3 is TGTGCCAGCAGCCGCGGGACTAGCGGGGGCGTCGGGAATGAGCAGTTCTTC.

The chain has TRBV3-1 (or the pseudogene TRBV3-2) and TRBJ2-4, with D unclear. Germline V gene data show CDR1 as LGHDT and CDR2 as YNNKEL (reference sequence). V was pared by 5 bases and J by 12 bases, with 20 bases between. The CDR3 length is 14 residues. The CDR3 nucleotides are TGTGCCAGCAGCGGGCCGTCCGAGTTCCCGAATCAGTACTTC. This sequence encodes CASSGPSEFPNQYF.

The chain links TRBV15 to TRBJ2-5; 7 bases line up with TRBD1. The CDR3 covers 16 residues. The V segment lost 0 bases and the J segment 1 base; nucleotides outside the gene matches: 5. Germline loops: CDR1 LNHNV, CDR2 YYDKDF (reference sequence). CDR3 in DNA: TGTGCCACCAGCAGAGATCAGGGGACAGCCCAAGAGACCCAGTACTTC. Translated, it gives CATSRDQGTAQETQYF.

V is TRBV6-1 and J is TRBJ1-5, with D possibly TRBD1 on 5 matching bases. The V and J ends lost 2 bases and 0 bases respectively, with 20 bases between them. Per germline, CDR1 MNHNS and CDR2 SASEGT. The CDR3 has 19 residues. In nucleotides, the CDR3 is TGTGCCAGCAGTGAATTTGGGGCCGGCCAGACTTATAGCAATCAGCCCCAGCATTTT. Translating gives CASSEFGAGQTYSNQPQHF.

This chain joins TRBV3-1 (or the pseudogene TRBV3-2) and TRBJ2-5, with D tentatively TRBD1 (6 bases). The germline V gene encodes CDR1 LGHDT and CDR2 YNNKEL (reference sequence). The CDR3 totals 14 residues. V shed 2 bases and J shed 6 bases, with 13 bases lying between them. CDR3 in amino acids: CASSQFTGPQTQYF. As DNA, the CDR3 is TGTGCCAGCAGCCAATTCACAGGGCCGCAGACCCAGTACTTC.

V gene TRBV29-1 combines with J gene TRBJ1-4, with 8 nucleotides matching TRBD1. This CDR3 spans 12 amino acids. Trimming took 5 bases from V and 6 from J; bases not matched to a gene: 2. CDR1 is SQVTM, CDR2 ANQGSEA, per germline. DNA for the CDR3: TGCAGCGTTATGACAGGGGATGAAAAACTGTTTTTT. It specifies CSVMTGDEKLFF.

The chain combines TRBV7-8 with TRBJ2-2; D remains ambiguous. The CDR3 covers 12 residues. Trimming removed 9 bases at V and 4 bases at J, with 9 bases between. The germline CDR1 and CDR2 sequences are SGHVS and FQNEAQ. Here the CDR3 reads CASTETTGELFF. The CDR3 DNA is TGTGCCAGTACGGAGACCACCGGGGAGCTGTTTTTT.

The chain has TRBV7-9 and TRBJ2-1; 8 bases align to TRBD2. The trim removed 3 bases at V and 5 bases at J, leaving 6 bases unmatched. The CDR3 runs 15 residues. Germline loops: CDR1 SEHNR, CDR2 FQNEAQ (reference sequence). The CDR3 bases are TGTGCCAGCAGCTTCGGTGCCGGGAGGGACAATGAGCAGTTCTTC. This translates into CASSFGAGRDNEQFF.

The gene calls are TRBV18 and TRBJ2-5; 16 nucleotides align to TRBD2. Unmatched junction bases numbered 6, after V lost 3 bases and J lost 5 bases. The CDR3 has 17 residues. Germline-derived CDR1 and CDR2 are KGHSH and LQKENI. CDR3 nucleotides: TGTGCCAGCTCACCGGGACTAGCGGGAGGGCCGGTGGAGACCCAGTACTTC. Translation gives CASSPGLAGGPVETQYF.

The chain recombines TRBV19 with TRBJ1-2, with TRBD1 matching 7 bases. Germline trimming cut 3 bases from V and 0 bases from J; bases unmatched to any gene: 1. Germline assignment: CDR1 LNHDA and CDR2 SQIVND (reference sequence). The CDR3 totals 14 residues. CDR3 DNA sequence: TGTGCCAGTAGTATTGGACAGGCTAACTATGGCTACACCTTC. This gives the protein CASSIGQANYGYTF.

A single count supports this clone. V gene TRBV4-1 combines with J gene TRBJ1-2; no firm D call. CDR3 length: 13 amino acids. Germline lookup yields CDR1 MGHRA and CDR2 YSYEKL. Trimming removed 1 base from V and 8 bases from J, with 11 bases in between. Written as DNA, the CDR3 is TGCGCCAGCAGCCAAGGCCCCCCAGCGGGCTACACCTTC. Translating it yields CASSQGPPAGYTF.

The chain joins TRBV5-1 to TRBJ2-7, with a possible D match to TRBD2 (5 bases). V was trimmed by 7 bases and J by 5 bases, leaving 16 bases between them. The germline CDR1 and CDR2 sequences are SGHRS and YFSETQ. This CDR3 comprises 13 residues. The CDR3 region is CASGEAGWDEQYF. The CDR3 nucleotides read TGCGCCAGCGGAGAGGCGGGTTGGGACGAGCAGTACTTC.

This clone was observed once. V gene TRBV3-1 (or the pseudogene TRBV3-2) combines with J gene TRBJ2-2, with 8 bases that match TRBD1. With V trimmed by 4 bases and J by 7 bases, 8 bases remained unmatched. Germline values: CDR1 LGHDT, CDR2 YNNKEL (reference sequence). The CDR3 covers 15 residues. CDR3 loop: CASSPKTGEGGELFF. The CDR3 nucleotides are TGTGCCAGCAGCCCCAAGACAGGGGAAGGCGGGGAGCTGTTTTTT.

The chain uses TRBV9 and TRBJ1-1, with D uncertain. The CDR3 has 14 residues. V lost 5 bases and J lost 1, with 12 bases in between. The germline gives CDR1 SGDLS, CDR2 YYNGEE. This CDR3 reads CASRSESGNTEAFF. Here the CDR3 DNA reads TGTGCCAGCAGATCTGAGTCCGGGAACACTGAAGCTTTCTTT.